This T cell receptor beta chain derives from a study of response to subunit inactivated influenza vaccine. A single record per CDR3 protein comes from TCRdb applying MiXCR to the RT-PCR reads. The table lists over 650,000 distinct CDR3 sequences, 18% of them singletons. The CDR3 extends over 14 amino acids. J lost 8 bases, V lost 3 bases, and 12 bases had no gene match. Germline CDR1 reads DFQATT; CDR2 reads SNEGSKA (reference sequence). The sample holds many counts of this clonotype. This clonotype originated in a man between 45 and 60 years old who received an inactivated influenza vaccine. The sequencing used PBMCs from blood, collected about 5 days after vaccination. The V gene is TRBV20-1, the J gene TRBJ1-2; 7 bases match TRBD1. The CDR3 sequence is CSASRWDSPQGYTF. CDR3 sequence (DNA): TGCAGTGCTAGTCGCTGGGACAGCCCCCAGGGCTACACCTTC.